These T cell receptor beta chains were read from a single sample in a study of regulatory T cells in long-lasting Graves disease. MiXCR was run by TCRdb on the multiplex PCR reads, yielding one entry per CDR3 protein. The table lists 400,000 to 550,000 distinct CDR3 sequences, approximately 16% of them singletons. Another study also made use of these data, one on T cells in Graves' hyperthyroidism and ophthalmopathy.

The sample was peripheral blood mononuclear cells (PBMCs), taken at new diagnosis, from a patient treated with antithyroid drugs. The receptors come from a woman in her twenties or thirties with Graves disease. The CDR3 runs from the conserved cysteine through the conserved F or W. The order of the fields is D gene, J gene, clone size, V gene, CDR3 DNA, CDR3 protein. A D gene is named only where the DNA matches it firmly. A row's size may be missing; if present it is once, few, many or a size class.

D: NA
J: TRBJ1-2
size: many
V: TRBV28
DNA: TGTGCCAGCAGACGGGGACCTACGGATGGCTACACCTTC
CDR3: CASRRGPTDGYTF

D: NA
J: TRBJ2-3
size: few
V: TRBV4-1
DNA: TGCGCCAGCAGCCAAATAAATCTAGTAGCAACAGATACGCAGTATTTT
CDR3: CASSQINLVATDTQYF

D: NA
J: TRBJ2-7
size: many
V: TRBV6-5
DNA: TGTGCCAGCAGTTACTCGAGGGCCCGTCTCTCCTACGAGCAGTACTTC
CDR3: CASSYSRARLSYEQYF

D: TRBD1
J: TRBJ1-1
size: many
V: TRBV27
DNA: TGTGCCAGCAGTGGCAGACAGGGGAGCACTGAAGCTTTCTTT
CDR3: CASSGRQGSTEAFF

D: NA
J: TRBJ2-1
size: many
V: TRBV2
DNA: TGTGCCAGCAGGGACCCCGATGTGGACAACCCGAGGTACAATGAGCAGTTCTTC
CDR3: CASRDPDVDNPRYNEQFF

D: NA
J: TRBJ2-1
size: many
V: TRBV24-1
DNA: TGTGCCACCAGTGATCCCCTACTAGACCGCGATGAGCAGTTCTTC
CDR3: CATSDPLLDRDEQFF

D: TRBD1
J: TRBJ2-7
size: few
V: TRBV28
DNA: TGTGCCAGCTCAGGGACAGACAGCTCCTACGAGCAGTACTTC
CDR3: CASSGTDSSYEQYF

D: NA
J: TRBJ2-7
size: many
V: TRBV5-1
DNA: TGCGCCAGCAGCTTGAACCAAGACTACGAGCAGTACTTC
CDR3: CASSLNQDYEQYF

D: TRBD1
J: TRBJ1-1
size: many
V: TRBV7-9
DNA: TGTGCCAGCAGCGAACGATCAGGGGGCCTGAACACTGAAGCTTTCTTT
CDR3: CASSERSGGLNTEAFF

D: TRBD1
J: TRBJ1-4
size: many
V: TRBV18
DNA: TGTGCCAGCTCACCCGGGACAGGGGGTGCAAAACTGTTTTTT
CDR3: CASSPGTGGAKLFF

D: NA
J: TRBJ1-6
size: few
V: TRBV28
DNA: TGTGCCAGCAGGCCTCAAGGGACTTCACCCCTCCACTTT
CDR3: CASRPQGTSPLHF

D: TRBD2
J: TRBJ2-7
size: few
V: TRBV6-5
DNA: TGTGCCAGCAGTTACCAGGGGACTAGCTCCTACGAGCAGTACTTC
CDR3: CASSYQGTSSYEQYF

D: TRBD2
J: TRBJ2-7
size: many
V: TRBV12-3/TRBV12-4
DNA: TGTGCCAGTATGAGGGACTATACCGGCTCCTACGAGCAGTACTTC
CDR3: CASMRDYTGSYEQYF

D: NA
J: TRBJ2-4
size: NA
V: TRBV12-3/TRBV12-4
DNA: TGTGCCAGCAGGGGAACGCTAGGCGGCATTCAGTACTTC
CDR3: CASRGTLGGIQYF

D: NA
J: TRBJ2-1
size: many
V: TRBV27
DNA: TGTGCCAGCAGTGACGGGAGCTCCTACAATGAGCAGTTCTTC
CDR3: CASSDGSSYNEQFF

D: NA
J: TRBJ1-1
size: few
V: TRBV20-1
DNA: TGCAGTGCTAGAGGGGATCGAAGGAATACTGAAGCTTTCTTT
CDR3: CSARGDRRNTEAFF

D: TRBD1
J: TRBJ2-2
size: many
V: TRBV7-9
DNA: TGTGCCAGCAGCCGGGACAGGAGGGCCGGGGAGCTGTTTTTT
CDR3: CASSRDRRAGELFF

D: NA
J: TRBJ2-2
size: few
V: TRBV7-7
DNA: TGTGCTAGCAGCCGGACAGACCTAACCGGGGAGCTGTTTTTT
CDR3: CASSRTDLTGELFF

D: TRBD1
J: TRBJ2-1
size: many
V: TRBV11-3
DNA: TGTGCCAGCAGCTTGGGACAGGGGGTCTACAATGAGCAGTTCTTC
CDR3: CASSLGQGVYNEQFF

D: TRBD2
J: TRBJ2-7
size: NA
V: TRBV5-5
DNA: TGTGCCAGCAGCCTACAGCGGGAGTCGTTCTCCTACGAGCAGTACTTC
CDR3: CASSLQRESFSYEQYF

D: NA
J: TRBJ2-3
size: many
V: TRBV5-1
DNA: TGCGCCAGCAGCGGAGAATTAGCGGGCACAGATACGCAGTATTTT
CDR3: CASSGELAGTDTQYF